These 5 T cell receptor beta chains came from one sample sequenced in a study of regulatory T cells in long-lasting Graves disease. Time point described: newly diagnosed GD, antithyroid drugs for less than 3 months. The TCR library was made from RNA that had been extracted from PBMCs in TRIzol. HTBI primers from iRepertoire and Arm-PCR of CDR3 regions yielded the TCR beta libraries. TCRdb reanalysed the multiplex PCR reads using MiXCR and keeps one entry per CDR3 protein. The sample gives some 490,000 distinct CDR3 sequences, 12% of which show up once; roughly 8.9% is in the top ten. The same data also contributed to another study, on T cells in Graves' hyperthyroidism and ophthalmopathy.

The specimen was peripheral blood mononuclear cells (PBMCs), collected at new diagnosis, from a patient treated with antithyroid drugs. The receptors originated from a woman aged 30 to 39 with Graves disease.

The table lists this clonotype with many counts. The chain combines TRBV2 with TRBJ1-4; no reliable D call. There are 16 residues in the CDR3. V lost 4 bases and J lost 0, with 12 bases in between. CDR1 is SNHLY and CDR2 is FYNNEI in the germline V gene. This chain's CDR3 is CASSVASGTTNEKLFF. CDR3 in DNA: TGTGCCAGCAGTGTGGCTAGCGGAACAACTAATGAAAAACTGTTTTTT.

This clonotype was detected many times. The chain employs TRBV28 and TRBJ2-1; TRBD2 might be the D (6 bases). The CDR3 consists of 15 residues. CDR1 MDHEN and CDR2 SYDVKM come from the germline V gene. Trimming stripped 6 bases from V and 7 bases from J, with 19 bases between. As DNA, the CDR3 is TGTGCCAGCAGCCGCGTGGCGGGATTAGTGAATGAGCAGTTCTTC. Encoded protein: CASSRVAGLVNEQFF. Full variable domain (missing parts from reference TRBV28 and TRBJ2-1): DVKVTQSSRYLVKRTGEKVFLECVQDMDHENMFWYRQDPGLGLRLIYFSYDVKMKEKGDIPEGYSVSREKKERFSLILESASTNQTSMYLCASSRVAGLVNEQFFGPGTRLTVL.

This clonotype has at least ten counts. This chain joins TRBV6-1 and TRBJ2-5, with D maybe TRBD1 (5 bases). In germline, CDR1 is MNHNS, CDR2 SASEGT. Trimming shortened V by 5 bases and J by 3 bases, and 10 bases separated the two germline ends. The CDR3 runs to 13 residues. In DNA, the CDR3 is TGTGCCAGCAGTATGACAGTAAAAGAGACCCAGTACTTC. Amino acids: CASSMTVKETQYF.

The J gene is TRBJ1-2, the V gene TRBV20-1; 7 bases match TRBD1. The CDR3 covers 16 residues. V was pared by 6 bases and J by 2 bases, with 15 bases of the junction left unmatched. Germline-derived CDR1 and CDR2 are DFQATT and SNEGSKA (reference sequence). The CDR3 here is CSAELKGQPQNYGYTF. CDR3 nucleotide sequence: TGCAGTGCAGAACTAAAGGGACAGCCTCAGAACTATGGCTACACCTTC.

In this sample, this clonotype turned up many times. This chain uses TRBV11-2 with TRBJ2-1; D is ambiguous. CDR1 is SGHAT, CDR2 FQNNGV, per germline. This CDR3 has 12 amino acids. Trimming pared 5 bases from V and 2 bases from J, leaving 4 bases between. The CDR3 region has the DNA TGTGCCAGCAGCACGGCCTACAATGAGCAGTTCTTC. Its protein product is CASSTAYNEQFF.